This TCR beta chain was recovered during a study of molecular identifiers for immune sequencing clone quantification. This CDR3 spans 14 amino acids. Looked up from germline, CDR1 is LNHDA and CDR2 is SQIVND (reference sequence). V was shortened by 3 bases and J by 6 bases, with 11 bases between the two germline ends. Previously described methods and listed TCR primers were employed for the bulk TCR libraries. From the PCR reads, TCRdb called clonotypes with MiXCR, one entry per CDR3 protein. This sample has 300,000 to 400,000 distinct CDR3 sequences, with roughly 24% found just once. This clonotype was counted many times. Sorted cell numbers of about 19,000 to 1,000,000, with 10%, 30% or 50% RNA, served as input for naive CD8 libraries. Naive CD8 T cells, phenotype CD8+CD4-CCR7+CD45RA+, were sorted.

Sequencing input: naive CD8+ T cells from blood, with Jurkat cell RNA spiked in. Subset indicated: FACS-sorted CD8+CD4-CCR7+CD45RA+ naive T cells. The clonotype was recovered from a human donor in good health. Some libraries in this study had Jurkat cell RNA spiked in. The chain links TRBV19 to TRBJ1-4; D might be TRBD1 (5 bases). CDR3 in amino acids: CASSMTAWDEKLFF. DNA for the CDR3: TGTGCCAGTAGTATGACAGCCTGGGATGAAAAACTGTTTTTT.